Listed here are 28 T cell receptor beta chains from one sample, sequenced in a study of CD8+ T cells in alopecia areata. cDNA prepared by RNA extraction and subsequent reverse transcription served as the template for sequencing. The assay was immunoSEQ multiplex PCR, and TCRdb's table has in-frame clones only and misses some. The sample lists approximately 180,000 clones, less than 70% occurring once. Regarding treatment: oral pan-JAK inhibitor, 5-10 mg twice daily. The material was CD4+ T cells sorted from blood, obtained at week 49, from a patient treated with tofacitinib. The receptor source for this set is a human donor with alopecia areata.

This clone was detected a few times. The same CDR3 is also encoded by other DNA sequences in this sample. J is TRBJ2-7 and V is TRBV29-1; TRBD1 agrees at 7 bases. CDR3 size: 12 residues. The trim removed 4 bases at V and 3 bases at J, leaving 3 bases unmatched. Germline lookup yields CDR1 SQVTM and CDR2 ANQGSEA. Written as DNA, the CDR3 is TGCAGCGTTGGACAGGGTGGCTACGAGCAGTACTTC. Translated, it gives CSVGQGGYEQYF.

This clone was picked up one time. This chain links TRBV18 with TRBJ2-1; D is undetermined. Looked up from germline, CDR1 is KGHSH and CDR2 is LQKENI. Deletions cut 3 bases from V and 10 bases from J, with 16 bases between. The CDR3 loop spans 14 amino acids. The CDR3 DNA sequence: TGTGCCAGCTCACCGCCTTGGCTCCCTGACGAGCAGTTCTTC. This codes for CASSPPWLPDEQFF.

The chain recombines TRBV5-1 with TRBJ1-6; tentative D call: TRBD1 (5 bases). Germline CDR1 and CDR2: SGHRS and YFSETQ. Trimming stripped 6 bases from V and 6 bases from J, with 16 bases between. This CDR3 has 15 amino acids. As DNA, the CDR3 is TGCGCCAGCACTACGGGGACCAGGGCTAATTCACCCCTCCACTTT. Translation: CASTTGTRANSPLHF.

The gene calls are TRBV5-1 and TRBJ2-1; TRBD2 might be the D (6 bases). Trimming took 4 bases from V and 7 from J, leaving 18 bases between them. CDR1 SGHRS and CDR2 YFSETQ come from the germline V gene. This CDR3 is built from 15 residues. CDR3 bases: TGCGCCAGCAGCCTGCCCCGGGACTTCCAAAATGAGCAGTTCTTC. Its translation: CASSLPRDFQNEQFF.

This clone was counted only a few times. This chain joins TRBV15 and TRBJ1-2; D possibly corresponds to TRBD1 (5 bases). V was pared by 3 bases and J by 8 bases, with 16 bases between. The CDR3 spans 14 residues. Germline values: CDR1 LNHNV, CDR2 YYDKDF (reference sequence). The CDR3 here is CATSSAAREGGYTF. In nucleotides, the CDR3 is TGTGCCACCAGCAGCGCGGCCAGGGAGGGCGGCTACACCTTC.

Comments on this clone: A much larger clone lies a single base off, so this may be a read error. In the same sample, other DNA sequences code for this CDR3. The chain combines TRBV7-9 with TRBJ2-3; D gene uncertain. The CDR3 is made up of 12 amino acids. V was trimmed by 1 base and J by 8 bases, leaving 7 bases between them. The germline CDR1 and CDR2 sequences are SEHNR and FQNEAQ (reference sequence). The CDR3 sequence is CASSLDAGTQYF. The CDR3 bases are TGTGCCAGCAGCTTAGATGCAGGTACGCAGTATTTT.

The chain carries TRBV29-1 and TRBJ1-5; D is unresolved. The germline gives CDR1 SQVTM, CDR2 ANQGSEA. The CDR3 runs 13 residues. Between the trimmed V and J ends, which lost 7 bases and 1 base, there was a span of 11 bases. The CDR3, as DNA: TGCAGCGCTCTGTCCGGGAGCAATCAGCCCCAGCATTTT. Its translation: CSALSGSNQPQHF.

This chain uses TRBV5-1 with TRBJ2-5; 7 nucleotides line up with TRBD1. Trimming at V came to 4 bases and at J to 4 bases, leaving 10 bases not matched to a gene. CDR3 length equals 15 residues. Germline assignment: CDR1 SGHRS and CDR2 YFSETQ. CDR3 amino acids: CASSNGTASSETQYF. CDR3 bases: TGCGCCAGCAGCAACGGGACAGCTAGCTCAGAGACCCAGTACTTC.

The chain carries TRBV29-1 and TRBJ1-1, with a weak D call TRBD1 (6 bases). Germline V gene lookup returns CDR1 SQVTM and CDR2 ANQGSEA. The CDR3 runs to 10 residues. This chain's CDR3 is CTAVRGEAFF. The DNA of the CDR3 is TGCACCGCCGTCAGGGGTGAAGCTTTCTTT.

The rearrangement joins TRBV30 to TRBJ1-1; D may be TRBD1 (5 bases). The CDR3 spans 10 residues. V was clipped by 1 base and J by 11 bases, with 8 bases between them. Germline V gene sequence: CDR1 GTSNPN, CDR2 SVGIG (reference sequence). CDR3 nucleotide sequence: TGTGCCTGGAGTGGGACAACGGCTTTCTTT. It encodes CAWSGTTAFF. Complete variable domain (other parts from reference TRBV30 and TRBJ1-1): SQTIHQWPATLVQPVGSPLSLECTVEGTSNPNLYWYRQAAGRGLQLLFYSVGIGQISSEVPQNLSASRPQDRQFILSSKKLLLSDSGFYLCAWSGTTAFFGQGTRLTVV.

In this sample, this clone turned up a few times. The chain carries TRBV6-5 and TRBJ2-2; D unresolved. The CDR3 runs to 13 residues. With 6 bases removed from V and 4 bases from J, the gap between germline ends came to 9 bases. Germline V gene sequence: CDR1 MNHEY, CDR2 SVGAGI. The CDR3 reads CASSFGGTGELFF. The CDR3 DNA is TGTGCCAGCAGCTTTGGCGGCACCGGGGAGCTGTTTTTT.

The CDR3 region is CASRPRARGLGYGYTF. As DNA, the CDR3 is TGTGCCAGCAGACCCCGTGCCAGGGGGCTCGGCTATGGCTACACCTTC. The chain has TRBV27 and TRBJ1-2; TRBD1 aligns across 8 bases. CDR1 MNHEY and CDR2 SMNVEV come from the germline V gene (reference sequence). After removal of 6 bases from V and 4 bases from J, the junction contained 13 bases not matched to a gene. CDR3 size: 16 residues.

The chain carries TRBV29-1 and TRBJ2-3; a weak D match, TRBD1 (5 bases). The V end was cut by 0 bases, the J end by 7 bases, with 11 bases between. The germline gives CDR1 SQVTM, CDR2 ANQGSEA. The CDR3 loop spans 13 amino acids. The CDR3 region is CSVEDGRANTQYF. CDR3 coding DNA: TGCAGCGTTGAAGACGGCAGGGCAAATACGCAGTATTTT.

The rearrangement uses TRBV15 and TRBJ1-2, with TRBD1 matching 8 bases. The length of the CDR3 is 15 residues. Trimming removed 0 bases from V and 6 bases from J; junction bases left unmatched: 6. Germline-derived CDR1 and CDR2 are LNHNV and YYDKDF (reference sequence). In nucleotides, the CDR3 is TGTGCCACCAGCAGAGATCTATCAGGGGGCGATGGCTACACCTTC. This encodes CATSRDLSGGDGYTF.

This clone occurred many times. The rearrangement uses TRBV10-3 and TRBJ1-6, with D possibly TRBD1 on 6 matching bases. V was trimmed by 0 bases and J by 4 bases, leaving 7 bases between them. The germline CDR1 and CDR2 sequences are ENHRY and SYGVKD. The length of the CDR3 is 15 residues. The CDR3 bases are TGTGCCATCAGTGAGTCCAGGGGATATAATTCACCCCTCCACTTT. It yields the protein CAISESRGYNSPLHF.

The chain links TRBV18 to TRBJ2-5; the D call may be TRBD1 or TRBD2 (5 bases each). The DNA end is more similar to TRBJ2-7, so the J call may be wrong. The CDR3 loop spans 13 amino acids. Germline lookup yields CDR1 KGHSH and CDR2 LQKENI. CDR3 DNA: TGTGCCAGCTCACCACCGGGGGTCGCCGAGCAGTACTTC. Amino acid sequence: CASSPPGVAEQYF.

This clone has only a few counts. The V and J genes are TRBV30 and TRBJ2-1, with 7 bases lining up with TRBD2. CDR1 is GTSNPN, CDR2 SVGIG, per germline (reference sequence). The CDR3 length is 15 residues. J lost 6 bases, V lost 2 bases, and 10 bases had no gene match. CDR3 in amino acids: CAWSHSGRAGNEQFF. CDR3 DNA: TGTGCCTGGAGTCATAGCGGGCGGGCGGGCAATGAGCAGTTCTTC.

J is TRBJ1-1 and V is TRBV30; D is unclear. Germline CDR1 is GTSNPN and CDR2 is SVGIG (reference sequence). This CDR3 is built from 11 residues. With 3 bases removed from V and 3 bases from J, the gap between germline ends came to 5 bases. The CDR3 coding sequence is TGTGCCTGGAGCTCGGACACTGAAGCTTTCTTT. It is translated as CAWSSDTEAFF.

This rearrangement joins TRBV4-2 to TRBJ2-3; D could derive from TRBD1 or TRBD2 (5 bases each). The CDR3 length is 17 residues. V shed 3 bases and J shed 5 bases, with 21 bases lying between them. Germline CDR1 is LGHNA and CDR2 is YNFKEQ. CDR3 coding DNA: TGTGCCAGCAGCCAGGAGTACGGGGCCGCTGATGGAGATACGCAGTATTTT. Translated, it gives CASSQEYGAADGDTQYF.

The chain combines TRBV10-3 with TRBJ2-7, with D possibly matching TRBD1 (6 bases). The length of the CDR3 is 17 residues. V lost 5 bases and J 2 bases, leaving 22 bases between the germline ends. Looked up from germline, CDR1 is ENHRY and CDR2 is SYGVKD. CDR3 region: CAISKLGIGGHTYEQYF. DNA for the CDR3: TGTGCCATCAGTAAGTTGGGGATTGGGGGACATACCTACGAGCAGTACTTC.

The chain links TRBV29-1 to TRBJ1-1, with D possibly matching TRBD1 (6 bases). V was cut by 1 base and J by 6 bases, with 15 bases left in between. Germline V lookup: CDR1 SQVTM, CDR2 ANQGSEA. There are 14 residues in the CDR3. CDR3 sequence: CSVEGETGIPEAFF. CDR3 coding DNA: TGCAGCGTTGAAGGGGAGACAGGCATCCCTGAAGCTTTCTTT.

The chain is built from TRBV9 and TRBJ2-3; weak D call: TRBD1 (6 bases). The CDR3 covers 14 residues. With 4 bases removed from V and 3 bases from J, the gap between germline ends came to 12 bases. Germline assignment: CDR1 SGDLS and CDR2 YYNGEE. The CDR3 here is CASSPGDLTDTQYF. CDR3 in DNA: TGTGCCAGCAGCCCAGGGGACCTTACAGATACGCAGTATTTT.

The rearrangement joins TRBV27 to TRBJ1-6; TRBD1 matches at 7 bases. Trimming at V came to 3 bases and at J to 6 bases, leaving 8 bases not matched to a gene. Germline-derived CDR1 and CDR2 are MNHEY and SMNVEV (reference sequence). The CDR3 covers 16 residues. The chain's CDR3 is CASSLGQGVPNSPLHF. CDR3 bases: TGTGCCAGCAGTTTGGGGCAGGGGGTCCCTAATTCACCCCTCCACTTT.

The chain joins TRBV2 to TRBJ2-5, with 9 bases identical to TRBD1. Germline loops: CDR1 SNHLY, CDR2 FYNNEI. The J segment lost 4 bases and the V segment lost 6 bases, leaving 9 bases of the junction unmatched. This CDR3 has 15 residues. As DNA, the CDR3 is TGTGCCAGCAGAGGACAGGGGCCAACCGGAGAGACCCAGTACTTC. It encodes CASRGQGPTGETQYF.

The chain couples TRBV27 to TRBJ2-6; 7 bases match TRBD1. J was trimmed by 3 bases and V by 5 bases; bases with no gene match: 4. Germline-derived CDR1 and CDR2 are MNHEY and SMNVEV (reference sequence). The CDR3 runs to 15 residues. CDR3 loop: CASSQDRFGANVLTF. CDR3 DNA sequence: TGTGCCAGCAGTCAGGACAGGTTTGGGGCCAACGTCCTGACTTTC.

CDR3 bases: TGCGCCAGCAGCTTGGCCGGGGCAGGGGGCAGGACTGAAGCTTTCTTT. This gives the protein CASSLAGAGGRTEAFF. This chain links TRBV5-1 with TRBJ1-1, with 8 bases identical to TRBD1. Germline CDR1 SGHRS, CDR2 YFSETQ. This CDR3 region has 16 residues. V shed 0 bases and J 5 bases; nucleotides not matched to a gene: 9.

This clone was seen a handful of times. The V and J genes are TRBV7-9 and TRBJ2-7; 8 bases line up with TRBD1. This CDR3 is 15 amino acids long. Trimming took 5 bases from V and 0 from J; bases not matched to a gene: 6. The V gene's germline CDR1 is SEHNR and CDR2 FQNEAQ (reference sequence). The CDR3 region has the DNA TGTGCCAGCAGCCCGGACAGGGTTAACTCCTACGAGCAGTACTTC. Its protein is CASSPDRVNSYEQYF.

The chain combines TRBV5-1 with TRBJ2-7, with D possibly matching TRBD2 (6 bases). In germline, CDR1 is SGHRS, CDR2 YFSETQ. V was pared by 0 bases and J by 3 bases, with 10 bases between. The CDR3 loop spans 14 amino acids. DNA of the CDR3: TGCGCCAGCAGCTTGGGCGGGAAAGGCTACGAGCAGTACTTC. Encoded protein: CASSLGGKGYEQYF. The full variable domain, in which reference TRBV5-1 and TRBJ2-7 provide the parts outside the CDR3, is KAGVTQTPRYLIKTRGQQVTLSCSPISGHRSVSWYQQTPGQGLQFLFEYFSETQRNKGNFPGRFSGRQFSNSRSEMNVSTLELGDSALYLCASSLGGKGYEQYFGPGTRLTVT.